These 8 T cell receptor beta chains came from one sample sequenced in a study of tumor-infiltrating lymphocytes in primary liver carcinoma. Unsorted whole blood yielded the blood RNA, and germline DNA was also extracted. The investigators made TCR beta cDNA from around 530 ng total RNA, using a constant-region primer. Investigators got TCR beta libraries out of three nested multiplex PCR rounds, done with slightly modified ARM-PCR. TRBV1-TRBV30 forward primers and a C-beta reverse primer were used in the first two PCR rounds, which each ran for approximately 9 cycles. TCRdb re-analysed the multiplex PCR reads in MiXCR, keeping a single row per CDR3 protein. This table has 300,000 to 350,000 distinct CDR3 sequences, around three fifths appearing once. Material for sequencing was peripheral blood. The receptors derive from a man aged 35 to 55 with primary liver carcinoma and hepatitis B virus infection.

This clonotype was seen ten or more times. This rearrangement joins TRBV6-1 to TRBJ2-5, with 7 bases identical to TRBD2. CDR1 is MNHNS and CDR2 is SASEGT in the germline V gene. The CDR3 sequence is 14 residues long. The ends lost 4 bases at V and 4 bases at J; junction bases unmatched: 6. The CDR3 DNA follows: TGTGCCAGCAGTGTACGCGGGAGTAGAGAGACCCAGTACTTC. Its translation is CASSVRGSRETQYF.

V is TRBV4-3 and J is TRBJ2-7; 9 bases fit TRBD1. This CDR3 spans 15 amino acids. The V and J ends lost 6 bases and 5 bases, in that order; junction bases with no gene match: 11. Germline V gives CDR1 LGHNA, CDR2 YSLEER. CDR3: CASRPNQDRGHEQYF. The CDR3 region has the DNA TGCGCCAGCAGGCCGAATCAGGACAGGGGCCACGAGCAGTACTTC.

CDR3 nucleotides: TGCGCCAGCAGCGAGGTCAGGGCTGACGTCACTAGCTCCTACGAGCAGTACTTC. This gives the protein CASSEVRADVTSSYEQYF. V is TRBV4-1 and J is TRBJ2-7, with D possibly being TRBD1 or TRBD2 (5 bases each). V dropped 5 bases and J dropped 0 bases, with 23 bases sitting between them. CDR3 length equals 18 residues. Germline V gene sequence: CDR1 MGHRA, CDR2 YSYEKL.

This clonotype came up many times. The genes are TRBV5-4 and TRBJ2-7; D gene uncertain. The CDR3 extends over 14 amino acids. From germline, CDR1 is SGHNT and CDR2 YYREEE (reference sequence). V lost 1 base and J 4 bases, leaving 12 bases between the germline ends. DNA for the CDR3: TGTGCCAGCAGCTTGCGTAACGGAATATACGAGCAGTACTTC. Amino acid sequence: CASSLRNGIYEQYF.

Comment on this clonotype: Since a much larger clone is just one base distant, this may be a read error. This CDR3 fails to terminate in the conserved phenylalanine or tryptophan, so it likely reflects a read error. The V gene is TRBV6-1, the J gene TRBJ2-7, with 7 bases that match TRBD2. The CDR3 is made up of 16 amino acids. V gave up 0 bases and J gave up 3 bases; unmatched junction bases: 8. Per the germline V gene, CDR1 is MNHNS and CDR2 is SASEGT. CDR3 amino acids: CASSEASGGGDYEQYL. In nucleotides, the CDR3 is TGTGCCAGCAGTGAAGCCTCTGGCGGGGGAGACTACGAGCAGTACCTC.

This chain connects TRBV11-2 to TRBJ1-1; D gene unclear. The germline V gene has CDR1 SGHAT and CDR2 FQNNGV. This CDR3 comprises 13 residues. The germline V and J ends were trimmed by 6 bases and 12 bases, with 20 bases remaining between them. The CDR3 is CASSRVRNTKTFF. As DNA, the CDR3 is TGTGCCAGCAGTAGGGTTCGGAACACTAAAACTTTCTTT.

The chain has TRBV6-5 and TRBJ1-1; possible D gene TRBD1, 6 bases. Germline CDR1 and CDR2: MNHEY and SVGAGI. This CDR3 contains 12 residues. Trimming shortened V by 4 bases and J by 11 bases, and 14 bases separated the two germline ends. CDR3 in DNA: TGTGCCAGCAGTTCCTTACAGGGTGTGGCTTTCTTT. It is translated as CASSSLQGVAFF.

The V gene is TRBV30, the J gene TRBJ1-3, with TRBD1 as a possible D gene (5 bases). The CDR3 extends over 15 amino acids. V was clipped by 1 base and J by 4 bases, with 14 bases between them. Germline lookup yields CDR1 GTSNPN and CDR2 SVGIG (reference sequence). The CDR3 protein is CAWSDSGARGNTIYF. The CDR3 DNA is TGTGCCTGGAGTGACTCCGGGGCCCGGGGAAACACCATATATTTT.